The 32 T cell receptor beta chains presented below share a single source sample, sequenced in a study of shared clonotypes between healthy human individuals (dated by TCRdb to 2018 to 2021). Library prep was done by the immunoSEQ multiplex PCR assay. This is the immuneACCESS table as TCRdb keeps it, with only in-frame sequences that have V and J called. A part of the clones is gone; compared with another copy, unresolved V genes explain less than half, and the rest is unexplained. This sample holds around 2.5 million clones; roughly 93% were observed only once. Of the sample, 0.35% to 0.45% falls within the top ten clones. The sample consisted of naive CD4+ T cells from PBMCs. The label giving this sample's cell subset or site can be read as: CD45RA+ positively selected. Receptors were obtained from a man between 18 and 35 years old in good health. Some clones in this sample may be carry-over from other donors' samples.

The rearrangement links TRBV28 to TRBJ2-5; perhaps D is TRBD1 or TRBD2 (7 bases each). CDR1 and CDR2 from the germline V gene are MDHEN and SYDVKM. Trimming left V 7 bases short and J 5 bases short, with 20 bases between. The CDR3 is made up of 15 amino acids. The CDR3: CASTSGGGAGETQYF. The CDR3 DNA sequence: TGTGCCAGCACCTCAGGGGGAGGGGCCGGGGAGACCCAGTACTTC.

V usage is TRBV10-3 and J usage is TRBJ2-2; no firm D call. CDR1 and CDR2 (germline): ENHRY, SYGVKD. The CDR3 totals 22 residues. V gave up 5 bases and J gave up 3 bases, with 34 bases separating them. The CDR3 region is CAISPAHGIIAAIGSDTGELFF. The CDR3 nucleotides are TGTGCCATCAGTCCGGCCCATGGGATTATAGCTGCTATAGGTTCGGACACCGGGGAGCTGTTTTTT.

This chain joins TRBV6-4 and TRBJ2-1; a weak D match, TRBD2 (6 bases). This CDR3 spans 14 amino acids. Germline CDR1 and CDR2: MRHNA and SNTAGT. Between the trimmed V and J ends, which lost 10 bases and 0 bases, there was a span of 13 bases. The CDR3 protein is CATRRGSSYNEQFF. In DNA form, the CDR3 reads TGTGCCACCAGACGGGGGAGCTCCTACAATGAGCAGTTCTTC.

The rearrangement links TRBV7-2 to TRBJ2-5, with D hard to call. V gave up 5 bases and J gave up 4 bases, with 20 bases separating them. CDR1 and CDR2 (germline): SGHTA, FQGNSA. The CDR3 extends over 16 amino acids. CDR3 sequence (DNA): TGTGCCAGCAGCCTAAACAGCATAAGTCTTGGAGAGACCCAGTACTTC. Its protein product is CASSLNSISLGETQYF.

V usage is TRBV27 and J usage is TRBJ2-1; 10 positions match TRBD1. CDR3 length equals 15 residues. The trim removed 4 bases at V and 12 bases at J, leaving 12 bases unmatched. The germline V gene encodes CDR1 MNHEY and CDR2 SMNVEV (reference sequence). The CDR3 nucleotides read TGTGCCAGCAGTTATCGGGACAGGGGCCCGTCGGGGCAGTTCTTC. Residues: CASSYRDRGPSGQFF.

The chain links TRBV20-1 to TRBJ1-2; 7 positions match TRBD1. CDR1 is DFQATT and CDR2 is SNEGSKA in the germline V gene (reference sequence). This CDR3 region has 11 residues. The ends lost 3 bases at V and 12 bases at J; junction bases unmatched: 7. The CDR3 sequence is CSASDRVRNTF. For the CDR3, the DNA is TGCAGTGCTAGCGACAGGGTGAGGAACACCTTC.

In DNA form, the CDR3 reads TGTGCCAGCAGTGCTAGACGTGGTAGCGGGGAGTCCTACGAGCAGTACTTC. Its protein is CASSARRGSGESYEQYF. The chain carries TRBV27 and TRBJ2-7; 8 bases are a match to TRBD2. CDR1 and CDR2 (germline): MNHEY, SMNVEV (reference sequence). The trim removed 5 bases at V and 1 base at J, leaving 13 bases unmatched. The CDR3 totals 17 residues.

The chain recombines TRBV25-1 with TRBJ1-1; D is unresolved. The germline V and J ends were trimmed by 4 bases and 8 bases, with 11 bases remaining between them. Germline assignment: CDR1 MGHDK and CDR2 SYGVNS. This CDR3 contains 12 residues. The CDR3 region has the DNA TGTGCCAGCAGTGGAAACCAGGTGGAAGCTTTCTTT. Its translation is CASSGNQVEAFF.

V is TRBV5-1 and J is TRBJ2-7; 8 nucleotides line up with TRBD2. Trimming cost V 2 bases and J 2 bases; bases outside gene matches: 3. This CDR3 region has 14 residues. Germline assignment: CDR1 SGHRS and CDR2 YFSETQ. The CDR3 loop is CASSLLAVAYEQYF. Written as DNA, the CDR3 is TGCGCCAGCAGCTTACTAGCGGTCGCCTACGAGCAGTACTTC.

The chain combines TRBV7-2 with TRBJ2-2; weak D call: TRBD2 (6 bases). The germline V gene has CDR1 SGHTA and CDR2 FQGNSA. Trimming shortened V by 7 bases and J by 4 bases, and 13 bases separated the two germline ends. The length of the CDR3 is 14 residues. The CDR3 region has the DNA TGTGCCAGCATCACTCTCGGGGGCACCGGGGAGCTGTTTTTT. Translation: CASITLGGTGELFF. Full variable domain (outside the CDR3, taken from reference TRBV7-2 and TRBJ2-2): GAGVSQSPSNKVTEKGKDVELRCDPISGHTALYWYRQSLGQGLEFLIYFQGNSAPDKSGLPSDRFSAERTGGSVSTLTIQRTQQEDSAVYLCASITLGGTGELFFGEGSRLTVL.

The chain combines TRBV7-9 with TRBJ1-4; D is uncertain. The length of the CDR3 is 11 residues. V lost 2 bases and J lost 7, with 2 bases in between. CDR1 is SEHNR and CDR2 is FQNEAQ in the germline V gene (reference sequence). CDR3 protein: CASSLTEKLFF. The CDR3 bases are TGTGCCAGCAGCTTAACTGAAAAACTGTTTTTT.

The chain recombines TRBV29-1 with TRBJ1-2; tentatively, D is TRBD1 (5 bases). Germline values: CDR1 SQVTM, CDR2 ANQGSEA. The length of the CDR3 is 14 residues. The V end lost 4 bases, the J end lost 0 bases, and 12 bases lay between the germline ends. The CDR3 DNA reads as TGCAGCGTTGTTTTTGGGGGAGCTAACTATGGCTACACCTTC. It is translated as CSVVFGGANYGYTF.

J is TRBJ2-3 and V is TRBV5-4; D is possibly TRBD2 (6 bases). CDR1 is SGHNT and CDR2 is YYREEE in the germline V gene (reference sequence). CDR3 length: 12 amino acids. V was clipped by 10 bases and J by 2 bases, with 11 bases between them. Written as DNA, the CDR3 is TGTGCCCTGGGCGGGAACACAGATACGCAGTATTTT. Residues: CALGGNTDTQYF.

CDR3: CSGFSGFYGYTF. CDR3 DNA: TGCAGCGGGTTTTCAGGTTTCTATGGCTACACCTTC. The chain employs TRBV29-1 and TRBJ1-2; no clear D gene. Germline lookup yields CDR1 SQVTM and CDR2 ANQGSEA. This CDR3 is 12 amino acids long. V was pared by 7 bases and J by 4 bases, with 13 bases between. Using reference TRBV29-1 and TRBJ1-2 for the parts outside the CDR3, the full variable domain is SAVISQKPSRDICQRGTSLTIQCQVDSQVTMMFWYRQQPGQSLTLIATANQGSEATYESGFVIDKFPISRPNLTFSTLTVSNMSPEDSSIYLCSGFSGFYGYTFGSGTRLTVV.

This chain links TRBV28 with TRBJ1-4; D gene uncertain. Germline V gene sequence: CDR1 MDHEN, CDR2 SYDVKM. V lost 6 bases and J 3 bases, leaving 14 bases between the germline ends. The CDR3 totals 15 residues. CDR3 loop: CASSRFRKPNEKLFF. The DNA for the CDR3 is TGTGCCAGCAGCCGATTCAGGAAACCTAATGAAAAACTGTTTTTT.

The rearrangement links TRBV19 to TRBJ2-7; D is unresolved. The V and J ends lost 1 base and 2 bases respectively, with 12 bases between them. The CDR3 covers 15 residues. Germline loops: CDR1 LNHDA, CDR2 SQIVND (reference sequence). CDR3 sequence reads: CASSIVPAATYEQYF. CDR3 in DNA: TGTGCCAGTAGTATAGTCCCGGCGGCAACCTACGAGCAGTACTTC.

The DNA for the CDR3 is TGTGCCAGCAGTGCAACCGGACCTTACAATGAGCAGTTCTTC. Translating gives CASSATGPYNEQFF. V usage is TRBV25-1 and J usage is TRBJ2-1; no definite D call. Germline V lookup: CDR1 MGHDK, CDR2 SYGVNS. Trimming stripped 4 bases from V and 4 bases from J, with 11 bases between. This CDR3 comprises 14 residues.

Comments on this clone: Other DNA sequences from this sample encode an identical CDR3 as well. V gene TRBV6-1 combines with J gene TRBJ1-2; the D gene is possibly TRBD1 (5 bases). The germline V gene encodes CDR1 MNHNS and CDR2 SASEGT. The CDR3 totals 13 residues. V lost 6 bases to trimming and J lost 7 bases, with 15 bases between them. CDR3 residues: CASRTGGSGGYTF. As DNA, the CDR3 is TGTGCCAGCAGAACGGGGGGGAGTGGTGGCTACACCTTC.

A note on this clone: An end of the junction differs from the germline gene, which may be a read error. The CDR3 nucleotides are TGTGCCAGCGGCGACCGCACCGATACGCAGTATTTT. Translated, it gives CASGDRTDTQYF. The V call is TRBV27, the J call TRBJ2-3; no reliable D call. In germline, CDR1 is MNHEY, CDR2 SMNVEV (reference sequence). CDR3 length: 12 residues.

The chain combines TRBV6-5 with TRBJ2-1; the D gene is possibly TRBD2 (6 bases). The V end lost 6 bases, the J end lost 9 bases, and 15 bases lay between the germline ends. The CDR3 has 13 residues. Germline V gene lookup returns CDR1 MNHEY and CDR2 SVGAGI. Here the CDR3 DNA reads TGTGCCAGCAGCAATGGAGGGAGTGTTGAGCAGTTCTTC. Protein: CASSNGGSVEQFF.

This clone was seen a handful of times. Other DNA sequences in this sample translate to the same CDR3. The chain combines TRBV30 with TRBJ1-5; D ambiguous. V was shortened by 5 bases and J by 3 bases, with 11 bases between the two germline ends. This CDR3 spans 13 amino acids. CDR1 and CDR2 (germline): GTSNPN, SVGIG (reference sequence). The CDR3 is CAWAGSSNQPQHF. The CDR3, as DNA: TGTGCCTGGGCCGGGAGCTCCAATCAGCCCCAGCATTTT.

The J gene is TRBJ1-4, the V gene TRBV28; D may be TRBD1 (6 bases). Per the germline V gene, CDR1 is MDHEN and CDR2 is SYDVKM. Deletions cut 6 bases from V and 3 bases from J, with 11 bases between. The CDR3 spans 14 residues. For the CDR3, the DNA is TGTGCCAGCAGCCAGGGGTCGGCTAATGAAAAACTGTTTTTT. This encodes CASSQGSANEKLFF.

This clone was seen only once. The chain carries TRBV6-5 and TRBJ1-2; TRBD1 aligns across 8 bases. The germline V gene encodes CDR1 MNHEY and CDR2 SVGAGI. The CDR3 sequence is 14 residues long. After removal of 8 bases from V and 5 bases from J, the junction contained 10 bases not matched to a gene. The CDR3, as DNA: TGTGCCAGCCGGGGGGCAGGGGGCTTATATGGCTACACCTTC. Translation: CASRGAGGLYGYTF.

J is TRBJ2-5 and V is TRBV29-1; 7 bases map to TRBD2. The J call is doubtful: the DNA matches TRBJ2-7 better. CDR3 length: 13 amino acids. The germline V gene has CDR1 SQVTM and CDR2 ANQGSEA. CDR3 nucleotides: TGCAGCGTTAGAGGCGGGAGCACCTACGAGCAGTACTTC. Encoded protein: CSVRGGSTYEQYF.

V and J are TRBV28 and TRBJ2-2, with 9 nucleotides matching TRBD2. The CDR3 spans 19 residues. Germline CDR1 is MDHEN and CDR2 is SYDVKM. V was pared by 2 bases and J by 5 bases, with 15 bases of the junction left unmatched. In nucleotides, the CDR3 is TGTGCCAGCAGTTTACCCTCCCGAGCGGGGGGAAGCCTGACCGGGGAGCTGTTTTTT. This translates into CASSLPSRAGGSLTGELFF. Drawing the rest from reference TRBV28 and TRBJ2-2, the complete variable domain is DVKVTQSSRYLVKRTGEKVFLECVQDMDHENMFWYRQDPGLGLRLIYFSYDVKMKEKGDIPEGYSVSREKKERFSLILESASTNQTSMYLCASSLPSRAGGSLTGELFFGEGSRLTVL.

The gene calls are TRBV5-1 and TRBJ2-1; 8 bases are shared with TRBD2. CDR1 SGHRS and CDR2 YFSETQ come from the germline V gene. The CDR3 consists of 17 residues. V lost 5 bases to trimming and J lost 2 bases; unmatched junction nucleotides: 12. The CDR3 region has the DNA TGCGCCAGCAGGCAGGGAAGTAGCGGGGACACCTACAATGAGCAGTTCTTC. The encoded protein is CASRQGSSGDTYNEQFF.

This clone was detected a few times. This same CDR3 is encoded by further DNA sequences in the sample. In DNA, the CDR3 is TGCAGTGCCTCGACCAACACTGAAGCTTTCTTT. As protein: CSASTNTEAFF. The chain recombines TRBV20-1 with TRBJ1-1; D not resolved. CDR1 is DFQATT, CDR2 SNEGSKA, per germline (reference sequence). This CDR3 is built from 11 residues. Between the trimmed V and J ends, which lost 6 bases and 2 bases, there was a span of 7 bases.

This rearrangement joins TRBV27 to TRBJ2-1; D not certain. Germline-derived CDR1 and CDR2 are MNHEY and SMNVEV (reference sequence). The CDR3 covers 14 residues. V lost 0 bases to trimming and J lost 9 bases, with 12 bases between them. The CDR3 sequence is CASSLSPTYGEQFF. The CDR3 coding sequence is TGTGCCAGCAGTTTATCTCCAACCTATGGTGAGCAGTTCTTC.

The genes are TRBV5-1 and TRBJ2-7; 7 nucleotides line up with TRBD2. CDR3 length equals 17 residues. Germline V lookup: CDR1 SGHRS, CDR2 YFSETQ. Trimming at V came to 2 bases and at J to 1 base, leaving 12 bases not matched to a gene. CDR3 region: CASSFSSGVGRSYEQYF. The CDR3 nucleotides are TGCGCCAGCAGCTTTTCCAGCGGGGTGGGAAGATCCTACGAGCAGTACTTC.

This sequence joins TRBV30 and TRBJ1-4; maybe TRBD1 (5 bases). The CDR3 spans 14 residues. Germline-derived CDR1 and CDR2 are GTSNPN and SVGIG (reference sequence). V lost 4 bases and J 8 bases, leaving 17 bases between the germline ends. The CDR3 DNA reads TGTGCCTGGAAATATGGAGGGACGGGCGAAAAACTGTTTTTT. Translated, it gives CAWKYGGTGEKLFF.

The gene calls are TRBV6-5 and TRBJ1-3; unclear D gene. Looked up from germline, CDR1 is MNHEY and CDR2 is SVGAGI. This CDR3 contains 14 residues. V lost 4 bases, J lost 4 bases, and 11 bases lay in between. The CDR3 spells CASSLSVAGNTIYF. The CDR3 bases are TGTGCCAGCAGTTTATCAGTGGCCGGAAACACCATATATTTT.

The chain combines TRBV5-1 with TRBJ1-2, with D hard to call. V dropped 4 bases and J dropped 3 bases, with 13 bases sitting between them. CDR1 SGHRS and CDR2 YFSETQ come from the germline V gene. This CDR3 is 14 amino acids long. CDR3 DNA sequence: TGCGCCAGCAGCCTGAGCGGGCGGTACTATGGCTACACCTTC. The encoded protein is CASSLSGRYYGYTF.